These 9 T cell receptor beta chains came from one sample sequenced in a study of blood T cell repertoires in COVID-19. Only in-frame clones appear in the TCRdb table, and some are missing; sequencing was by immunoSEQ multiplex PCR. This sample has over 65,000 clones, with just over 85% found just once. Sequencing was done on a sample of peripheral blood. All receptors come from a man aged 25 to 40 with acute or convalescent COVID-19.

This chain connects TRBV19 to TRBJ1-2, with TRBD1 identical over 8 bases. Germline CDR1 and CDR2: LNHDA and SQIVND (reference sequence). The CDR3 runs to 12 residues. Trimming removed 9 bases from V and 5 bases from J; junction bases left unmatched: 5. The CDR3 here is CARAGTGYGYTF. CDR3 nucleotide sequence: TGTGCCAGAGCCGGGACAGGATATGGCTACACCTTC.

The rearrangement uses TRBV29-1 and TRBJ2-2, with TRBD2 identical over 7 bases. This CDR3 has 12 amino acids. The germline V gene has CDR1 SQVTM and CDR2 ANQGSEA. Trimming took 8 bases from V and 3 from J; bases not matched to a gene: 3. The CDR3 loop reads CSFRGDTGELFF. As DNA, the CDR3 is TGCAGCTTTCGGGGGGACACCGGGGAGCTGTTTTTT.

This clone occurred once. The rearrangement uses TRBV11-2 and TRBJ2-7; no clear D. Germline-derived CDR1 and CDR2 are SGHAT and FQNNGV. Deletions cut 3 bases from V and 2 bases from J, with 14 bases between. The CDR3 is 15 residues long. CDR3 protein: CASSFVPIDAYEQYF. The CDR3 DNA reads TGTGCCAGCAGCTTTGTGCCCATAGATGCCTACGAGCAGTACTTC. The full variable domain, in which reference TRBV11-2 and TRBJ2-7 provide the parts outside the CDR3, is EAGVAQSPRYKIIEKRQSVAFWCNPISGHATLYWYQQILGQGPKLLIQFQNNGVVDDSQLPKDRFSAERLKGVDSTLKIQPAKLEDSAVYLCASSFVPIDAYEQYFGPGTRLTVT.

The chain recombines TRBV4-2 with TRBJ2-2; 7 bases fit TRBD1. The V gene end was trimmed by 3 bases and the J gene end by 3 bases; junction bases not matched to a gene: 4. There are 15 residues in the CDR3. Germline-derived CDR1 and CDR2 are LGHNA and YNFKEQ. CDR3 DNA: TGTGCCAGCAGCCATGTCCAGGGGGACACCGGGGAGCTGTTTTTT. Translating gives CASSHVQGDTGELFF.

The chain is built from TRBV10-3 and TRBJ2-6; D possibly corresponds to TRBD1 (6 bases). This CDR3 contains 15 residues. Germline CDR1 ENHRY, CDR2 SYGVKD. V dropped 4 bases and J dropped 0 bases, with 7 bases sitting between them. The CDR3 DNA reads TGTGCCATCAGTGGACAGGTCTCTGGGGCCAACGTCCTGACTTTC. It codes for CAISGQVSGANVLTF.

The chain recombines TRBV28 with TRBJ1-5, with D maybe TRBD1 (5 bases). The germline CDR1 and CDR2 sequences are MDHEN and SYDVKM. The V and J ends lost 10 bases and 4 bases respectively, with 20 bases between them. CDR3 length: 15 residues. In nucleotides, the CDR3 is TGTGCCATCTGGGAGGGGAGGGCTGGTAATCAGCCCCAGCATTTT. It codes for CAIWEGRAGNQPQHF.

The V gene is TRBV7-9, the J gene TRBJ2-5, with D maybe TRBD2 (5 bases). With 2 bases removed from V and 7 bases from J, the gap between germline ends came to 14 bases. CDR3 length equals 14 residues. Per germline, CDR1 SEHNR and CDR2 FQNEAQ (reference sequence). This CDR3 is CASSLSSGTGTQYF. CDR3 bases: TGTGCCAGCAGCTTAAGTTCGGGAACGGGGACCCAGTACTTC.

The chain is built from TRBV7-8 and TRBJ2-5; possibly TRBD1 for D (5 bases). CDR3 length: 13 amino acids. V was cut by 5 bases and J by 14 bases, with 21 bases left in between. Germline loops: CDR1 SGHVS, CDR2 FQNEAQ. CDR3 sequence (DNA): TGTGCCAGCAGCCGGCTCCCCCACACGACAGTATACTTC. Translating gives CASSRLPHTTVYF. Supplemented by reference TRBV7-8 and TRBJ2-5, the full variable domain reads GAGVSQSPRYKVAKRGQDVALRCDPISGHVSLFWYQQALGQGPEFLTYFQNEAQLDKSGLPSDRFFAERPEGSVSTLKIQRTQQEDSAVYLCASSRLPHTTVYFGPGTRLLVL.

This chain connects TRBV19 to TRBJ2-3; D unresolved. Germline-derived CDR1 and CDR2 are LNHDA and SQIVND (reference sequence). This CDR3 is 11 amino acids long. Between the trimmed V and J ends, which lost 8 bases and 6 bases, there was a span of 9 bases. CDR3 in amino acids: CASRVGDTQYF. DNA for the CDR3: TGTGCCAGTCGGGTTGGGGATACGCAGTATTTT.